The 21 T cell receptor beta chains given below trace back to one sample, sequenced in a study of post-analysis software for immune sequencing data. TCR beta cDNA libraries included unique molecular identifiers. From the PCR reads, TCRdb called clonotypes with MiXCR, one entry per CDR3 protein. The sample has some 700,000 distinct CDR3 sequences, approximately 59% seen once. Overall study findings and caveats: The five TRBV segments detected at higher frequency in patients than in controls included TRBV5-6, TRBV5-1 and TRBV20-1.

What these receptors recognize is not known. The sequenced sample consisted of blood. These receptors all stem from a girl aged 2 to 10 with multiple sclerosis.

This clonotype was seen just once. V is TRBV12-3 or TRBV12-4 and J is TRBJ2-3, with TRBD2 identical over 12 bases. CDR3 length: 16 residues. The V and J ends lost 1 base and 10 bases, in that order; junction bases with no gene match: 9. Here the CDR3 reads CASSLVLAGGPDAQYF. The DNA for the CDR3 is TGTGCCAGCAGTTTAGTTCTAGCGGGGGGGCCGGATGCGCAGTATTTT.

J is TRBJ2-7 and V is TRBV20-1; the D is unclear. This CDR3 has 11 amino acids. Germline values: CDR1 DFQATT, CDR2 SNEGSKA (reference sequence). The V gene lost 6 bases and the J gene lost 0 bases, with 6 bases spanning the gap. The CDR3 nucleotides are TGCAGTGCAGTGGACTCCTACGAGCAGTACTTC. As protein: CSAVDSYEQYF.

J is TRBJ2-1 and V is TRBV20-1, with D possibly being TRBD1 or TRBD2 (5 bases each). Germline V gives CDR1 DFQATT, CDR2 SNEGSKA (reference sequence). The CDR3 length is 14 residues. Between the trimmed V and J ends, which lost 3 bases and 2 bases, there was a span of 11 bases. The CDR3 reads CSAREDTPYNEQFF. Here the CDR3 DNA reads TGCAGTGCTAGGGAGGACACCCCCTACAATGAGCAGTTCTTC.

The chain is built from TRBV5-1 and TRBJ2-7, with TRBD2 matching 7 bases. J was trimmed by 1 base and V by 2 bases; bases with no gene match: 6. This CDR3 has 15 amino acids. Germline loops: CDR1 SGHRS, CDR2 YFSETQ. CDR3: CASSFRTSGSYEQYF. The CDR3 nucleotides read TGCGCCAGCAGCTTTCGGACTAGTGGATCCTACGAGCAGTACTTC.

The J gene is TRBJ1-1, the V gene TRBV7-2; possible D gene TRBD1, 5 bases. V was shortened by 4 bases and J by 7 bases, with 16 bases between the two germline ends. This CDR3 contains 14 residues. CDR1 and CDR2 from the germline V gene are SGHTA and FQGNSA. The CDR3 loop reads CASSSTNRQLEAFF. CDR3 bases: TGTGCCAGCAGCTCCACGAATCGACAGCTTGAAGCTTTCTTT.

This chain joins TRBV6-2 or TRBV6-3 and TRBJ1-6; TRBD1 might be the D (5 bases). V lost 8 bases to trimming and J lost 8 bases, with 10 bases between them. The length of the CDR3 is 12 residues. CDR1 MNHEY and CDR2 SVGEGT come from the germline V gene. The CDR3 nucleotides read TGTGCCAGCGGGAGACAGCATTCACCCCTCCACTTT. Translating it yields CASGRQHSPLHF.

The chain is built from TRBV7-2 and TRBJ1-5, with a tentative D call TRBD1 (5 bases). Trimming removed 1 base from V and 5 bases from J, with 12 bases in between. In germline, CDR1 is SGHTA, CDR2 FQGNSA. The CDR3 consists of 15 residues. The CDR3 coding sequence is TGTGCCAGCAGCTTAGTCGTGGGGGGGGATCAGCCCCAGCATTTT. It is translated as CASSLVVGGDQPQHF.

The chain has TRBV5-1 and TRBJ2-1; 7 bases are shared with TRBD2. The germline gives CDR1 SGHRS, CDR2 YFSETQ. This CDR3 is built from 16 residues. The trim removed 0 bases at V and 3 bases at J, leaving 6 bases unmatched. The CDR3 DNA is TGCGCCAGCAGCTTGGAAGGGGCTAGCGGCTACAATGAGCAGTTCTTC. Its translation is CASSLEGASGYNEQFF.

This clonotype was seen only a few times. The chain has TRBV6-5 and TRBJ1-2; TRBD1 agrees at 10 bases. V shed 0 bases, J shed 5 bases, and the junction held 6 bases outside the gene matches. This CDR3 spans 16 amino acids. Germline V gene sequence: CDR1 MNHEY, CDR2 SVGAGI. The CDR3 bases are TGTGCCAGCAGTTACTCGACAGGGGGCGGTCGGTATGGCTACACCTTC. It translates to CASSYSTGGGRYGYTF.

V and J are TRBV12-3 or TRBV12-4 and TRBJ2-5; TRBD2 matches at 10 bases. The V segment lost 10 bases and the J segment 4 bases; nucleotides outside the gene matches: 12. The CDR3 runs 15 residues. The CDR3 sequence is CATKLGPSGGETQYF. The CDR3 DNA follows: TGTGCCACTAAGTTGGGGCCTAGCGGGGGAGAGACCCAGTACTTC.

This clonotype was seen only a few times. V is TRBV29-1 and J is TRBJ2-7; possibly TRBD1 for D (5 bases). This CDR3 region has 14 residues. Per germline, CDR1 SQVTM and CDR2 ANQGSEA. Trimming removed 6 bases from V and 5 bases from J, with 20 bases in between. This CDR3 is CSVGFGAGSNEQYF. CDR3 in DNA: TGCAGCGTGGGATTTGGGGCAGGGTCTAACGAGCAGTACTTC.

The rearrangement uses TRBV6-5 and TRBJ2-3; possible D gene TRBD1, 5 bases. The CDR3 sequence is 14 residues long. Germline values: CDR1 MNHEY, CDR2 SVGAGI. V lost 0 bases to trimming and J lost 8 bases, with 12 bases between them. The CDR3 here is CASSYSGLQGTQYF. The DNA for the CDR3 is TGTGCCAGCAGTTACTCAGGGCTTCAGGGTACGCAGTATTTT.

The sample holds a few counts of this clonotype. V is TRBV7-9 and J is TRBJ2-1; a weak D match, TRBD2 (6 bases). Trimming cost V 4 bases and J 4 bases, with 20 bases left between them. This CDR3 comprises 17 residues. Germline CDR1 SEHNR, CDR2 FQNEAQ (reference sequence). This CDR3 reads CASSSLRLGGPYNEQFF. The DNA for the CDR3 is TGTGCCAGCAGCTCGTTAAGACTGGGAGGCCCTTACAATGAGCAGTTCTTC.

This clonotype was seen a few times. The chain joins TRBV20-1 to TRBJ2-3, with D possibly being TRBD1 (5 bases). The germline gives CDR1 DFQATT, CDR2 SNEGSKA (reference sequence). The length of the CDR3 is 12 residues. V lost 7 bases to trimming and J lost 5 bases, with 13 bases between them. CDR3 loop: CSGAGQLDTQYF. Here the CDR3 DNA reads TGCAGTGGGGCAGGGCAATTAGATACGCAGTATTTT.

This chain links TRBV29-1 with TRBJ2-1; 14 positions agree with TRBD2. Germline V gene sequence: CDR1 SQVTM, CDR2 ANQGSEA. The CDR3 contains 15 residues. V dropped 8 bases and J dropped 8; count of bases not matched to a gene: 11. In DNA, the CDR3 is TGCAGCTCAGAGGGGACTAGCGGGAGTAGGGATGAGCAGTTCTTC. This translates into CSSEGTSGSRDEQFF.

This sequence joins TRBV29-1 and TRBJ1-2; D call uncertain. The CDR3 loop spans 11 amino acids. The V gene lost 8 bases and the J gene lost 4 bases, with 11 bases spanning the gap. Germline V gene lookup returns CDR1 SQVTM and CDR2 ANQGSEA. CDR3 DNA sequence: TGCAGCTCTAGGAGCTTCTATGGCTACACCTTC. Translation: CSSRSFYGYTF.

This clonotype was detected only once. The chain couples TRBV5-1 to TRBJ2-3; 15 bases are a match to TRBD2. The J segment lost 0 bases and the V segment lost 2 bases, leaving 4 bases of the junction unmatched. The CDR3 runs 18 residues. Germline V gene data show CDR1 as SGHRS and CDR2 as YFSETQ. This CDR3 reads CASSFSGTSGRSTDTQYF. For the CDR3, the DNA is TGCGCCAGCAGCTTTTCCGGGACTAGCGGGAGGAGCACAGATACGCAGTATTTT.

The chain combines TRBV29-1 with TRBJ2-3; 7 nucleotides agree with TRBD2. Germline loops: CDR1 SQVTM, CDR2 ANQGSEA. Germline trimming cut 4 bases from V and 3 bases from J; bases unmatched to any gene: 4. The CDR3 contains 13 residues. CDR3 loop: CSVALAVTDTQYF. CDR3 DNA: TGCAGCGTTGCCCTAGCGGTTACAGATACGCAGTATTTT.

This sequence joins TRBV20-1 and TRBJ2-7, with a weak D call TRBD1 (5 bases). The CDR3 totals 13 residues. The V and J ends lost 1 base and 6 bases respectively, with 13 bases between them. Germline CDR1 and CDR2: DFQATT and SNEGSKA (reference sequence). The CDR3 DNA follows: TGCAGTGCTAGAGGCACCCAGGGCACCGAGCAGTACTTC. Protein: CSARGTQGTEQYF.

This clonotype showed up just a few times. This rearrangement joins TRBV20-1 to TRBJ2-3; 9 bases line up with TRBD2. The CDR3 runs to 17 residues. V gave up 3 bases and J gave up 3 bases; unmatched junction bases: 13. Germline CDR1 reads DFQATT; CDR2 reads SNEGSKA (reference sequence). In DNA, the CDR3 is TGCAGTGCTAGGGCAAGCGGGGGGACGTTAGGAACAGATACGCAGTATTTT. Amino acids: CSARASGGTLGTDTQYF.

This chain links TRBV29-1 with TRBJ2-1; 11 nucleotides align to TRBD2. The CDR3 sequence is 12 residues long. Germline V gene data show CDR1 as SQVTM and CDR2 as ANQGSEA. The junction had 2 bases not matched to a gene; V was cut back by 5 bases and J by 8 bases. CDR3 bases: TGCAGCGTTACTAGCGGGAGATATGAGCAGTTCTTC. Encoded protein: CSVTSGRYEQFF.